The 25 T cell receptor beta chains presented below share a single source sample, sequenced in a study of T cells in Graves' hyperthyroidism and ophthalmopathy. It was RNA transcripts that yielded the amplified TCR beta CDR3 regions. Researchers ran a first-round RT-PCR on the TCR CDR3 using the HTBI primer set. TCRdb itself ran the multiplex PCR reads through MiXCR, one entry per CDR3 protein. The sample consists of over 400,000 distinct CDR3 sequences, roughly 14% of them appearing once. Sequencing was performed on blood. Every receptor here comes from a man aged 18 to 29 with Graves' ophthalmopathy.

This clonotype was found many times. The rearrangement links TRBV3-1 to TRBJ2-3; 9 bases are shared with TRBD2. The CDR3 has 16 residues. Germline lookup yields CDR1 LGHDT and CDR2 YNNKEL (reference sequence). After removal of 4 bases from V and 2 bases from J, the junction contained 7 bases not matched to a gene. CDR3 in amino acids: CASSRRLAVNTDTQYF. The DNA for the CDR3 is TGTGCCAGCAGCCGACGACTAGCGGTGAACACAGATACGCAGTATTTT.

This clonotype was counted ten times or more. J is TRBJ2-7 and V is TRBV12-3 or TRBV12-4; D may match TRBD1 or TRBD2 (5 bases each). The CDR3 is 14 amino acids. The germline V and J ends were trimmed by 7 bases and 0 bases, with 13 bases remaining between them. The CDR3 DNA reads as TGTGCCAGCAAACGAGGGGTGGACTCCTACGAGCAGTACTTC. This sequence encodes CASKRGVDSYEQYF.

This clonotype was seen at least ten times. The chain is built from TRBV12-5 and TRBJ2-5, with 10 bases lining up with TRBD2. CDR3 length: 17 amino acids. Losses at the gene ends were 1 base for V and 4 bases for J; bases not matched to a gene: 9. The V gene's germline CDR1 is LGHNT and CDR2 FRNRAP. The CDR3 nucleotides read TGTGCTAGTGGTTTGGGACTAGCGGGCCTATCACGAGAGACCCAGTACTTC. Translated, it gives CASGLGLAGLSRETQYF.

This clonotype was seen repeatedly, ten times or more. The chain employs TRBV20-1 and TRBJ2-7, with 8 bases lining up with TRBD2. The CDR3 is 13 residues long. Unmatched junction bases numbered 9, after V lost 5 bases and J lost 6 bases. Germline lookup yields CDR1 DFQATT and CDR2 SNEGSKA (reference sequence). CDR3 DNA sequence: TGCAGTGCTCTTCCCCCAGCGGGAGTCGAGCAGTACTTC. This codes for CSALPPAGVEQYF.

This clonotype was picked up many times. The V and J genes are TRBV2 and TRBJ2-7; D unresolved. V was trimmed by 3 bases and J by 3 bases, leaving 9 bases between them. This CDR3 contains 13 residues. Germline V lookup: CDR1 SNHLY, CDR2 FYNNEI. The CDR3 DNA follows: TGTGCCAGCAGTGAGGCGTTTCTCTACGAGCAGTACTTC. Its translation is CASSEAFLYEQYF.

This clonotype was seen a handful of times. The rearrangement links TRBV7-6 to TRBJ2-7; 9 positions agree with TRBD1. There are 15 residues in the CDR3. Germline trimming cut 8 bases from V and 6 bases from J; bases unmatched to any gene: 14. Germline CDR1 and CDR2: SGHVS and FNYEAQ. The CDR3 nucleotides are TGTGCCAGCGCCGACCAGGGACAGGGACCTCTCGAGCAGTACTTC. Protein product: CASADQGQGPLEQYF. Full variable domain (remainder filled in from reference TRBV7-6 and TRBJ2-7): GAGVSQSPRYKVTKRGQDVALRCDPISGHVSLYWYRQALGQGPEFLTYFNYEAQQDKSGLPNDRFSAERPEGSISTLTIQRTEQRDSAMYRCASADQGQGPLEQYFGPGTRLTVT.

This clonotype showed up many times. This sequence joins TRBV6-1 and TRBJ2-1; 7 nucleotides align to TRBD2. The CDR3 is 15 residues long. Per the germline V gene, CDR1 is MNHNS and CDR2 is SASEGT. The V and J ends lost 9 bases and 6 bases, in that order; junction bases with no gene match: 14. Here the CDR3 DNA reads TGTGCCAGTCTTCTCGGGCCTCAGCGGGGCAATGAGCAGTTCTTC. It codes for CASLLGPQRGNEQFF.

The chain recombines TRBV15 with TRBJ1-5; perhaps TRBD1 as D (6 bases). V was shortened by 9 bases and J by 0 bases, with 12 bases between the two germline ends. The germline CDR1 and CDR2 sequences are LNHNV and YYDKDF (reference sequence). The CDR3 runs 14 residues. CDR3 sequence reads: CATGGVLSNQPQHF. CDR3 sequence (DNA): TGTGCCACAGGGGGGGTCCTTAGCAATCAGCCCCAGCATTTT. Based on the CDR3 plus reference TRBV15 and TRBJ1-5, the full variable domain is DAMVIQNPRYQVTQFGKPVTLSCSQTLNHNVMYWYQQKSSQAPKLLFHYYDKDFNNEADTPDNFQSRRPNTSFCFLDIRSPGLGDTAMYLCATGGVLSNQPQHFGDGTRLSIL.

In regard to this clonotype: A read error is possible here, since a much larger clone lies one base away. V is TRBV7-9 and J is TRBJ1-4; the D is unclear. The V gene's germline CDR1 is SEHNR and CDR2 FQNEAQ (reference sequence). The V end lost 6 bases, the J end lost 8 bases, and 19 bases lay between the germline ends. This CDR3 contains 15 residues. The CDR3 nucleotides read TGTGCCAGCAGTATGGCAGGAGGGAGTGGGGAAAAACTGTTTTTT. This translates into CASSMAGGSGEKLFF. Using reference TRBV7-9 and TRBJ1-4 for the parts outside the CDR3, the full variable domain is DTGVSQNPRHKITKRGQNVTFRCDPISEHNRLYWYRQTLGQGPEFLTYFQNEAQLEKSRLLSDRFSAERPKGSFSTLEIQRTEQGDSAMYLCASSMAGGSGEKLFFGSGTQLSVL.

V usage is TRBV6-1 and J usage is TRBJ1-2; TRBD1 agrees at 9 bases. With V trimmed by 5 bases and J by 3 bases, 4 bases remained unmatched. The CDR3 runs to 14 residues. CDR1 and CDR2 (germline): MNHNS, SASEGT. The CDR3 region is CASSTRTGDYGYTF. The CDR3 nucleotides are TGTGCCAGCAGTACCCGGACAGGGGACTATGGCTACACCTTC.

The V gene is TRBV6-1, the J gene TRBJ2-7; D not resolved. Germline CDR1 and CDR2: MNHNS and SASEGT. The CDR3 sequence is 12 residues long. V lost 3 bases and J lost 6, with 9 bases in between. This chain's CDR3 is CASSEYSREQYF. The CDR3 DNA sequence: TGTGCCAGCAGTGAGTACAGCCGCGAGCAGTACTTC.

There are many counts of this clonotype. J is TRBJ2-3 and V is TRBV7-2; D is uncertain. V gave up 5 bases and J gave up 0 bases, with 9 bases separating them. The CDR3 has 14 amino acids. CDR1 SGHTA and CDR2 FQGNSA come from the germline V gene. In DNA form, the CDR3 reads TGTGCCAGCAGCCGGTTGTTCAGCACAGATACGCAGTATTTT. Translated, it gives CASSRLFSTDTQYF.

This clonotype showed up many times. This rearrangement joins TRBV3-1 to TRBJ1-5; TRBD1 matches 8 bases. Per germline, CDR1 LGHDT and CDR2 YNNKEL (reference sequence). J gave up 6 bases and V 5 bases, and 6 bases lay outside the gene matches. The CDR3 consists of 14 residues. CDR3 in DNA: TGTGCCAGCAGCACAGGGGGGGCAGGTCAGCCCCAGCATTTT. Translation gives CASSTGGAGQPQHF.

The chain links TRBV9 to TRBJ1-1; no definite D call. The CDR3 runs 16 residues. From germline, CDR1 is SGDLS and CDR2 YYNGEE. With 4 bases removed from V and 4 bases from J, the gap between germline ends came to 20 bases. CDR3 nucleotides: TGTGCCAGCAGCCTCGGACGAGGGCAGCCTGGCACTGAAGCTTTCTTT. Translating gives CASSLGRGQPGTEAFF.

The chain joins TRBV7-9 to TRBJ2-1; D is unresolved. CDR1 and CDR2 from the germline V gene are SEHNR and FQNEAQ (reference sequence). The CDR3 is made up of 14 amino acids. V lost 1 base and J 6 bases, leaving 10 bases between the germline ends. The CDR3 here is CASSLDRAINEQFF. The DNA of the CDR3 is TGTGCCAGCAGCTTAGACCGGGCCATCAATGAGCAGTTCTTC.

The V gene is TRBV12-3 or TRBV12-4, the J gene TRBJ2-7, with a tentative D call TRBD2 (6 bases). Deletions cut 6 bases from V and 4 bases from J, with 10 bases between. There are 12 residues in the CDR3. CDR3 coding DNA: TGTGCCAGCAGGGGACTCGATTACGAGCAGTACTTC. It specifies CASRGLDYEQYF.

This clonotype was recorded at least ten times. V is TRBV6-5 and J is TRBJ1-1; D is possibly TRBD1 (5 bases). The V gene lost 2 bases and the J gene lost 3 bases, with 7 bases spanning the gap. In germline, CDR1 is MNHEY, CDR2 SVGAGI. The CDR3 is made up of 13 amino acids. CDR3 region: CASSYRGYTEAFF. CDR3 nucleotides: TGTGCCAGCAGTTACCGGGGGTACACTGAAGCTTTCTTT.

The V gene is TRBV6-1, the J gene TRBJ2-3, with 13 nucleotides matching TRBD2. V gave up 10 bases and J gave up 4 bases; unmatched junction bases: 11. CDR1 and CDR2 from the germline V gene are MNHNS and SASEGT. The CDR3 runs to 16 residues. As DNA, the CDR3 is TGTGCCATCAGCTCAGGACTAGCGGGAGCTCCAGATACGCAGTATTTT. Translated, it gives CAISSGLAGAPDTQYF.

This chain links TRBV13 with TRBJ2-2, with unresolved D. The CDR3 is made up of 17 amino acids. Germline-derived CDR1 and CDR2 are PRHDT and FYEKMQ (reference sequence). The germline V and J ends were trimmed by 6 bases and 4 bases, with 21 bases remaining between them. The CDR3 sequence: CASRGLEPGGSTGELFF. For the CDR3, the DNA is TGTGCCAGCAGGGGCCTAGAGCCGGGTGGGTCCACCGGGGAGCTGTTTTTT.

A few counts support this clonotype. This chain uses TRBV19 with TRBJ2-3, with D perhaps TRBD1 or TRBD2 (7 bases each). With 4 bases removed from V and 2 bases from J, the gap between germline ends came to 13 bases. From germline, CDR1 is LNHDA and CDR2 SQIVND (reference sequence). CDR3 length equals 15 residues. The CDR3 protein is CASSTQGGSTDTQYF. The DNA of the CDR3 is TGTGCCAGTAGTACTCAGGGGGGGTCCACAGATACGCAGTATTTT.

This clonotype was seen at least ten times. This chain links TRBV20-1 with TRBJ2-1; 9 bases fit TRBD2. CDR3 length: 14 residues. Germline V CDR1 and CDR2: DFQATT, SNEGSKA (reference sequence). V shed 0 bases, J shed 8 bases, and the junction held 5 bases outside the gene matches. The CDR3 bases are TGCAGTGCTAGAGATAAGGGACTAGCTTATGAGCAGTTCTTC. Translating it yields CSARDKGLAYEQFF.

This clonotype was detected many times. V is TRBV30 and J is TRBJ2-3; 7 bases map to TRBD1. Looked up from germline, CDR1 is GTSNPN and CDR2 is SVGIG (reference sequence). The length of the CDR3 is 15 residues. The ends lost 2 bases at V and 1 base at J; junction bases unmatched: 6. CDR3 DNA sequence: TGTGCCTGGAGTCTTGGTGACAGGGGCACAGATACGCAGTATTTT. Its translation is CAWSLGDRGTDTQYF.

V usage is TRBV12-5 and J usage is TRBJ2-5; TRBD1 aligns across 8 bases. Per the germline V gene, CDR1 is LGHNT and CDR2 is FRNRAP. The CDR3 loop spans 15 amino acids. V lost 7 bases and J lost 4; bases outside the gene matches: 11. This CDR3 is CASDLTGAGGETQYF. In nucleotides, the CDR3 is TGTGCTAGTGACTTGACAGGGGCTGGGGGAGAGACCCAGTACTTC.

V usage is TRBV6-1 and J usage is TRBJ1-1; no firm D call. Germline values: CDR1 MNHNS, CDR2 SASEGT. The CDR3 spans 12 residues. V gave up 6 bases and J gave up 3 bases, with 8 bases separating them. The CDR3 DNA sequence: TGTGCCAGCAGGGCGTGGGACACTGAAGCTTTCTTT. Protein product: CASRAWDTEAFF.

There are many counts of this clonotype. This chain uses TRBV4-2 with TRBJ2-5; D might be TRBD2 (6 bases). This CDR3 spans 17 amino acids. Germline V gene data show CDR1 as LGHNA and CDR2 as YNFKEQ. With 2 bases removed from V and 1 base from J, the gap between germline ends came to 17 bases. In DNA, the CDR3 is TGTGCCAGCAGCCAACACTCCAACCCGGGGGTCCAAGAGACCCAGTACTTC. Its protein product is CASSQHSNPGVQETQYF.